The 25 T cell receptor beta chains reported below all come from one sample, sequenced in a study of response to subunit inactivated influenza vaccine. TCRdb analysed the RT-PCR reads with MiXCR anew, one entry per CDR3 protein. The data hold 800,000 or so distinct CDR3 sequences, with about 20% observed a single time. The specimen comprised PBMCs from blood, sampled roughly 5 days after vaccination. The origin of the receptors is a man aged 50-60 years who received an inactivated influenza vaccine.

This CDR3 is CATSRGRGAFSGELFF. DNA for the CDR3: TGTGCCACCAGCAGAGGTCGGGGGGCGTTTTCCGGGGAGCTGTTTTTT. The rearrangement uses TRBV15 and TRBJ2-2, with D perhaps matching TRBD2 (7 bases). The V and J ends lost 1 base and 6 bases respectively, with 15 bases between them. This CDR3 has 16 residues. CDR1 and CDR2 (germline): LNHNV, YYDKDF (reference sequence).

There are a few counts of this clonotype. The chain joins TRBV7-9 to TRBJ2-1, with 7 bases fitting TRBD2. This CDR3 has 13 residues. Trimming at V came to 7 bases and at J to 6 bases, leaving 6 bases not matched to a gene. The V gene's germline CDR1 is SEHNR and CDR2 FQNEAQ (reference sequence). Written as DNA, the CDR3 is TGTGCCAGCAACCCCAGCGGGACCAATGAGCAGTTCTTC. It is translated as CASNPSGTNEQFF.

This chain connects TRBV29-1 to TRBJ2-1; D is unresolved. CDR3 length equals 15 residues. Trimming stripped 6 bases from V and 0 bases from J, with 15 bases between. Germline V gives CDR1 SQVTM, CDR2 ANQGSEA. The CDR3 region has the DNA TGCAGCGTCCGGCCTTCAATTCCCTCCTACAATGAGCAGTTCTTC. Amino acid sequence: CSVRPSIPSYNEQFF.

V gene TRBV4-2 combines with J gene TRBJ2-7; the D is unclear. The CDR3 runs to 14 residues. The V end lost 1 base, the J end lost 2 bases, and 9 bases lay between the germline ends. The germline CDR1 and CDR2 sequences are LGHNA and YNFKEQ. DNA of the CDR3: TGTGCCAGCAGCCAAGGGGCAGTTACCTACGAGCAGTACTTC. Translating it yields CASSQGAVTYEQYF.

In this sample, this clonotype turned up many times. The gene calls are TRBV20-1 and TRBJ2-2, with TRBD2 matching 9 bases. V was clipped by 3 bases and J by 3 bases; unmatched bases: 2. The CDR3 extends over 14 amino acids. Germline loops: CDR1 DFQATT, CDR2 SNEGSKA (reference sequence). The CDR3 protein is CSASLAGYTGELFF. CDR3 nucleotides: TGCAGTGCTAGCCTAGCGGGGTACACCGGGGAGCTGTTTTTT.

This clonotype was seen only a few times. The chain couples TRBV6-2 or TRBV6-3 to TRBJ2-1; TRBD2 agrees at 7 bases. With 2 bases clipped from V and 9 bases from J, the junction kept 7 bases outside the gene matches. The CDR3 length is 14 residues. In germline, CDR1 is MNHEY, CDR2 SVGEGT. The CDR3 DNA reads TGTGCCAGCAGTTACGACGCGGGGGTGACTGAGCAGTTCTTC. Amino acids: CASSYDAGVTEQFF.

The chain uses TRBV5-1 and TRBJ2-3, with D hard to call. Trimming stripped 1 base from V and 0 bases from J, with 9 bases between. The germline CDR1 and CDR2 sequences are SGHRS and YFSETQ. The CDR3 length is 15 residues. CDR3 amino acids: CASSLIMDSTDTQYF. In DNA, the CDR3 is TGCGCCAGCAGCTTGATAATGGATAGCACAGATACGCAGTATTTT.

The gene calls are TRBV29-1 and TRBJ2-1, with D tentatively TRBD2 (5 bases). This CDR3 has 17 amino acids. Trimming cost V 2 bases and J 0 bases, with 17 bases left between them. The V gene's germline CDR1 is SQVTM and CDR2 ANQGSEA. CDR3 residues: CSVEQARTGSSYNEQFF. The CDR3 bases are TGCAGCGTTGAACAAGCTCGGACGGGAAGCTCCTACAATGAGCAGTTCTTC.

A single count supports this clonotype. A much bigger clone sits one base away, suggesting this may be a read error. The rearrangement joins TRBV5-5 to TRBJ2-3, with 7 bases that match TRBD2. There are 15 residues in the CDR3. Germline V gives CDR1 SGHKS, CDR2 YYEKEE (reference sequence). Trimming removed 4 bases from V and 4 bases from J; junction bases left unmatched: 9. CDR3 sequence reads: CASSRGLPGSDTQYF. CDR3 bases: TGTGCCAGCAGCAGGGGACTACCGGGGTCAGATACGCAGTATTTT.

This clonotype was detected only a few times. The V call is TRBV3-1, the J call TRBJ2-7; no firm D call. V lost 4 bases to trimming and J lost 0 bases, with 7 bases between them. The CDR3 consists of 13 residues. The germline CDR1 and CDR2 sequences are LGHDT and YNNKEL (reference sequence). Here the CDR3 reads CASSPHPSYEQYF. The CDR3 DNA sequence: TGTGCCAGCAGCCCCCACCCCTCCTACGAGCAGTACTTC.

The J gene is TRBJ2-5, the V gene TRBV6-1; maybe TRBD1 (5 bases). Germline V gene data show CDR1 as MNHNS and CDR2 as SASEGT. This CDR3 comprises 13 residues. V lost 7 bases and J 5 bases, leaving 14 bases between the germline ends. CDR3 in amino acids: CASTQDRSETQYF. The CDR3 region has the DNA TGTGCCAGCACCCAAGACAGAAGTGAGACCCAGTACTTC.

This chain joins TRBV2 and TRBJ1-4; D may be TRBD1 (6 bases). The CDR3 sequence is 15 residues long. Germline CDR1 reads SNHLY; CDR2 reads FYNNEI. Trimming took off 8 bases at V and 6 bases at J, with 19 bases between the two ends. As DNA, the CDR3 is TGTGCCAGCTCCCCCCCCAGGGGAGGGTATGAAAAACTGTTTTTT. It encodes CASSPPRGGYEKLFF.

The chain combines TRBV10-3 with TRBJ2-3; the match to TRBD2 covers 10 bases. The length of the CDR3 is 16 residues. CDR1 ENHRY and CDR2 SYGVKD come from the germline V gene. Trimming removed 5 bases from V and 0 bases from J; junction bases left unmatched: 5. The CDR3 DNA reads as TGTGCCATCAGTCCCAGACTAGCGGGTAGCACAGATACGCAGTATTTT. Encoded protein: CAISPRLAGSTDTQYF.

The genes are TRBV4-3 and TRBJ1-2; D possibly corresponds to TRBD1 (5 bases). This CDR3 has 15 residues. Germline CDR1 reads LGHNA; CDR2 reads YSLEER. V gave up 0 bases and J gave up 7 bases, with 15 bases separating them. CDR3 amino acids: CASSQEVGQGRGYTF. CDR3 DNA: TGCGCCAGCAGCCAAGAGGTGGGGCAGGGACGTGGCTACACCTTC.

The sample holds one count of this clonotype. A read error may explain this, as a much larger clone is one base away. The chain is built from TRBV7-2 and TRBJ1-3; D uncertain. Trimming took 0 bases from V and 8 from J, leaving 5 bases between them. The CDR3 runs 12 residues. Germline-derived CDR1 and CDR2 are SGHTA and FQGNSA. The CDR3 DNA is TGTGCCAGCAGCTTAGCGGGAGACACCATATATTTT. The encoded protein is CASSLAGDTIYF.

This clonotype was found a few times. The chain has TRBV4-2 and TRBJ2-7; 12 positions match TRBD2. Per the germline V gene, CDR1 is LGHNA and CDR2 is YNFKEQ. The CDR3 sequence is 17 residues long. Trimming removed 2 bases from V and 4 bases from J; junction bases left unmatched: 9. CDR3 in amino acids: CASSQRLAGVEVYEQYF. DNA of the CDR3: TGTGCCAGCAGCCAAAGACTAGCGGGGGTCGAGGTGTACGAGCAGTACTTC.

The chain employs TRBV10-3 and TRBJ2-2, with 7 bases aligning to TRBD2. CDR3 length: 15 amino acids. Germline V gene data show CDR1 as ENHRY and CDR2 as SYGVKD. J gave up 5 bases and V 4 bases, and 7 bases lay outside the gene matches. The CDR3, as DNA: TGTGCCATCAGTGGGACGGGAGGTCAAACCGGGGAGCTGTTTTTT. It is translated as CAISGTGGQTGELFF.

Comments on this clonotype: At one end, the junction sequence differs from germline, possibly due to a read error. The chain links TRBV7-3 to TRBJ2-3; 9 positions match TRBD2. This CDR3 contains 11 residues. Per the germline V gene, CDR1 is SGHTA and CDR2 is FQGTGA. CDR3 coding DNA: TGTGCTAGCAGCGGGGGGGATACGCAGTATTTT. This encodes CASSGGDTQYF.

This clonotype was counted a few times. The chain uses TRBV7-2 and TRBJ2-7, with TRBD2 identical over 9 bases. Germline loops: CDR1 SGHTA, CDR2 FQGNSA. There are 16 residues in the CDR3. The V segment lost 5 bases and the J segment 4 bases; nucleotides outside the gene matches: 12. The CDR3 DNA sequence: TGTGCCAGCAGCCCGGTTGGGCGGGAGGGCCTTTACGAGCAGTACTTC. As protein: CASSPVGREGLYEQYF.

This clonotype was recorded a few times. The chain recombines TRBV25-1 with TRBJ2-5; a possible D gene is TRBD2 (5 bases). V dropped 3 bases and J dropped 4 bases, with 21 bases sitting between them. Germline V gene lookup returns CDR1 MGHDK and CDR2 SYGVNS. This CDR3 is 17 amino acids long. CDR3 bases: TGTGCCAGCAGTGAGGAAGGCCGGGGTTTAATACGAGAGACCCAGTACTTC. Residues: CASSEEGRGLIRETQYF.

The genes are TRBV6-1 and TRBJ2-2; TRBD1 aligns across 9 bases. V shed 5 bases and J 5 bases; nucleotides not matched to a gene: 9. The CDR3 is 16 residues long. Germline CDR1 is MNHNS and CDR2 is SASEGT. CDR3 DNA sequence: TGTGCCAGCAGTAAACGGACAGGGGTATTAACCGGGGAGCTGTTTTTT. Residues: CASSKRTGVLTGELFF.

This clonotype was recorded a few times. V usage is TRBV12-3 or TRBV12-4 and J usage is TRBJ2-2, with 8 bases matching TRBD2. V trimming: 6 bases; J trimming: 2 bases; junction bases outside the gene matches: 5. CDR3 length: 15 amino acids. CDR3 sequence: CASSKSGGNTGELFF. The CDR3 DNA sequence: TGTGCCAGCAGCAAAAGCGGGGGTAACACCGGGGAGCTGTTTTTT.

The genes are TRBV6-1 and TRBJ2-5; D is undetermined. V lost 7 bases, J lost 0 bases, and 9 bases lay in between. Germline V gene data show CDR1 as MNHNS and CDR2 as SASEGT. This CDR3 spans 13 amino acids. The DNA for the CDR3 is TGTGCCAGCATATTTAGGTACCAAGAGACCCAGTACTTC. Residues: CASIFRYQETQYF.

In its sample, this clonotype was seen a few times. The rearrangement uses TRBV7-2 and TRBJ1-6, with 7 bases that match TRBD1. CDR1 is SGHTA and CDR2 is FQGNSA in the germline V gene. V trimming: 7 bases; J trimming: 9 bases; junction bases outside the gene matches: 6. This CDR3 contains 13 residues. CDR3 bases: TGTGCCAGCAATAGGGCAGGGGGTTCACCCCTCCACTTT. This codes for CASNRAGGSPLHF.

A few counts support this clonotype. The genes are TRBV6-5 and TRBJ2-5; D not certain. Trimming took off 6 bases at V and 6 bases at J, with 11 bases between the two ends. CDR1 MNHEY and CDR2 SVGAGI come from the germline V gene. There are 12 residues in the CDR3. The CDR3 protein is CASRKFDQTQYF. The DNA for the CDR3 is TGTGCCAGCAGGAAGTTCGATCAGACCCAGTACTTC.